The T cell receptor beta chain under discussion was sequenced for a study of shared clonotypes between healthy human individuals. Assay used: immunoSEQ multiplex PCR; TCRdb lists only in-frame clones, some missing. The sample has some 2 million clones, about 95% seen once. The CDR3 is made up of 14 amino acids. CDR1 and CDR2 (germline): SGDLS, YYNGEE. The ends were cut back, 3 bases at V and 2 bases at J, with 10 bases in the middle. Naive-designated CD8 cells lacked CD45RO, were positively enriched for CCR7, and omitted terminally differentiated effector memory CD45RA+ cells. Sequencing used naive CD8+ T cells sorted from blood. The receptor's source is a man younger than 35 in good health. This chain joins TRBV9 and TRBJ2-3, with D tentatively TRBD2 (6 bases). In nucleotides, the CDR3 is TGTGCCAGCAGCGCATGGGACTTCACAGATACGCAGTATTTT. Translation gives CASSAWDFTDTQYF.